Below, 3 T cell receptor delta chains from the same sample are listed, as sequenced in a study of gamma-delta chains in newborns, infants, children. TCRdb reanalysed the reads via CATT. The sample carries around 4,100 delta-chain clones, roughly 40% recorded once. This material consisted of blood, taken at week 6. The receptors stem from a child who was a newborn, infant or young child, either healthy, febrile or measles-vaccinated (not recorded which).

About this clone: Being one base from a much bigger clone, this may be a read error. The gene calls are TRDV2 and TRDJ1, with a possible D match to TRDD3 (5 bases). V was trimmed by 0 bases and J by 4 bases, leaving 17 bases between them. CDR1 GEAIGNYY and CDR2 EKD come from the germline V gene. The CDR3 consists of 16 residues. Written as DNA, the CDR3 is TGTGCCTGTGACACCGTAGGATCCGGGGACAGCGATAAACTCATCTTT. Translation gives CACDTVGSGDSDKLIF.

This clone was seen a handful of times. The chain recombines TRDV3 with TRDJ1; D might be TRDD3 (5 bases). The V end was cut by 2 bases, the J end by 0 bases, with 13 bases between. CDR1 is TVYSNPD and CDR2 is GDNSRS in the germline V gene (reference sequence). The CDR3 contains 14 residues. Here the CDR3 reads CAFLSNWYTDKLIF. For the CDR3, the DNA is TGTGCCTTTCTCTCAAACTGGTACACCGATAAACTCATCTTT. The variable domain in full, completed from reference TRDV3 and TRDJ1, reads CDKVTQSSPDQTVASGSEVVLLCTYDTVYSNPDLFWYRIRPDYSFQFVFYGDNSRSEGADFTQGRFSVKHILTQKAFHLVISPVRTEDSATYYCAFLSNWYTDKLIFGKGTRVTVEP.

This clone was counted a few times. This same CDR3 is encoded by further DNA sequences in the sample. V usage is TRDV1 and J usage is TRDJ1, with D possibly called TRDD2 or TRDD3 (7 bases each). The CDR3 has 21 amino acids. V shed 6 bases and J shed 1 base, with 33 bases lying between them. Per germline, CDR1 TSWWSYY and CDR2 QGS. The CDR3 bases are TGTGCTCTTGGAGGGTTCCTACTCAGGATACGCCCTCCTTGGGGCACCGATAAACTCATCTTT. This codes for CALGGFLLRIRPPWGTDKLIF.